A single sample is the source of the 30 T cell receptor beta chains below, sequenced in a study of blood T cell repertoires in COVID-19. The repertoire was sequenced with immunoSEQ multiplex PCR; TCRdb's copy has only in-frame clones and lacks some. This table has about 140,000 clones, roughly 89% appearing once. The sequenced sample consisted of peripheral blood. All receptors derive from a man between 60 and 75 years old with active or convalescent COVID-19.

The gene calls are TRBV18 and TRBJ1-3; D unresolved. CDR1 is KGHSH, CDR2 LQKENI, per germline. CDR3 size: 16 residues. The V gene lost 8 bases and the J gene lost 0 bases, with 17 bases spanning the gap. Written as DNA, the CDR3 is TGTGCCAGCCTAGCTGGACCGCCGAGCTCTGGAAACACCATATATTTT. The encoded protein is CASLAGPPSSGNTIYF.

The CDR3 loop reads CASSSTGFTEAFF. As DNA, the CDR3 is TGTGCCAGCAGCTCGACAGGGTTCACTGAAGCTTTCTTT. V and J are TRBV7-2 and TRBJ1-1, with TRBD1 matching 7 bases. V lost 4 bases, J lost 4 bases, and 3 bases stayed unmatched. This CDR3 spans 13 amino acids. Looked up from germline, CDR1 is SGHTA and CDR2 is FQGNSA.

The CDR3 coding sequence is TGCGCCAGCAGCTTGGAGGGACAGGGCTTTGCCGAGCAGTACTTC. Its protein product is CASSLEGQGFAEQYF. V usage is TRBV5-1 and J usage is TRBJ2-7; 9 bases agree with TRBD1. The germline CDR1 and CDR2 sequences are SGHRS and YFSETQ. V shed 0 bases and J 6 bases; nucleotides not matched to a gene: 7. This CDR3 spans 15 amino acids.

This chain connects TRBV7-2 to TRBJ2-4, with TRBD1 identical over 10 bases. CDR1 and CDR2 (germline): SGHTA, FQGNSA. The CDR3 has 14 residues. The V and J ends lost 6 bases and 6 bases, in that order; junction bases with no gene match: 5. CDR3 in amino acids: CASSRQGAVNIQYF. In DNA, the CDR3 is TGTGCCAGCAGTAGACAGGGGGCAGTAAACATTCAGTACTTC.

The chain links TRBV6-2 or TRBV6-3 to TRBJ2-5, with D perhaps TRBD2 (5 bases). Looked up from germline, CDR1 is MNHEY and CDR2 is SVGEGT. This CDR3 is 15 amino acids long. The germline V and J ends were trimmed by 0 bases and 4 bases, with 12 bases remaining between them. CDR3 bases: TGTGCCAGCAGTTACTCCACAGTACGGGGAGAGACCCAGTACTTC. Translation gives CASSYSTVRGETQYF.

A few counts support this clone. The rearrangement uses TRBV5-1 and TRBJ2-7; perhaps TRBD1 as D (6 bases). The germline V gene encodes CDR1 SGHRS and CDR2 YFSETQ. The V end lost 4 bases, the J end lost 3 bases, and 14 bases lay between the germline ends. The CDR3 has 14 residues. CDR3 sequence reads: CASSALTGSYEQYF. CDR3 in DNA: TGCGCCAGCAGCGCCTTAACAGGGAGCTACGAGCAGTACTTC.

The chain joins TRBV10-2 to TRBJ1-5, with a tentative D call TRBD1 (5 bases). The CDR3 totals 12 residues. V shed 8 bases and J shed 0 bases, with 5 bases lying between them. The V gene's germline CDR1 is WSHSY and CDR2 SAAADI. CDR3 protein: CASGASNQPQHF. In DNA, the CDR3 is TGCGCCAGCGGGGCTAGCAATCAGCCCCAGCATTTT.

Only a few counts were recorded for this clone. The chain carries TRBV9 and TRBJ2-7; D remains ambiguous. This CDR3 spans 14 amino acids. Trimming cost V 0 bases and J 1 base, with 8 bases left between them. Germline V gene sequence: CDR1 SGDLS, CDR2 YYNGEE. In DNA form, the CDR3 reads TGTGCCAGCAGCGTAGGTGCGGATTCCTACGAGCAGTACTTC. As protein: CASSVGADSYEQYF.

This sequence joins TRBV6-2 or TRBV6-3 and TRBJ2-2; 8 bases fit TRBD1. The CDR3 spans 16 residues. Germline values: CDR1 MNHEY, CDR2 SVGEGT. The trim removed 5 bases at V and 7 bases at J, leaving 12 bases unmatched. The CDR3 region is CASSRRDRRMDGELFF. The CDR3 nucleotides read TGTGCCAGCAGTCGCAGGGACAGGCGGATGGACGGGGAGCTGTTTTTT.

This clone appeared a few times. The J gene is TRBJ1-6, the V gene TRBV2; a weak D match, TRBD1 (5 bases). V lost 6 bases, J lost 8 bases, and 17 bases lay in between. The CDR3 sequence is 15 residues long. Germline CDR1 reads SNHLY; CDR2 reads FYNNEI. The chain's CDR3 is CASSLSAGGYSPLHF. The CDR3 DNA follows: TGTGCCAGCAGCCTGAGTGCGGGGGGTTATTCACCCCTCCACTTT.

The rearrangement joins TRBV19 to TRBJ1-5, with D possibly TRBD1 on 6 matching bases. Trimming cost V 3 bases and J 3 bases, with 18 bases left between them. This CDR3 spans 17 amino acids. The V gene's germline CDR1 is LNHDA and CDR2 SQIVND (reference sequence). CDR3 loop: CASSIKKQGRYNQPQHF. In nucleotides, the CDR3 is TGTGCCAGTAGTATTAAAAAACAGGGACGGTACAATCAGCCCCAGCATTTT.

The genes are TRBV7-2 and TRBJ1-6; D is ambiguous. The CDR3 covers 12 residues. Germline CDR1 and CDR2: SGHTA and FQGNSA. V lost 5 bases, J lost 9 bases, and 8 bases lay in between. Written as DNA, the CDR3 is TGTGCCAGCAGCCTACGCGGTTCACCCCTCCACTTT. It yields the protein CASSLRGSPLHF.

This clone is a singleton in its sample. V is TRBV11-2 and J is TRBJ2-3; no clear D gene. Germline CDR1 reads SGHAT; CDR2 reads FQNNGV. This CDR3 is built from 14 residues. The V end lost 4 bases, the J end lost 10 bases, and 18 bases lay between the germline ends. The CDR3 here is CASSSTPSGSAQYF. In DNA form, the CDR3 reads TGTGCCAGCAGCTCAACCCCCTCCGGTTCCGCGCAGTATTTT.

The chain is built from TRBV7-9 and TRBJ1-2; D is uncertain. Germline loops: CDR1 SEHNR, CDR2 FQNEAQ (reference sequence). The V and J ends lost 5 bases and 6 bases respectively, with 13 bases between them. This CDR3 region has 13 residues. The CDR3 DNA follows: TGTGCCAGCAGCCAAACAATAGCTGATGGCTACACCTTC. It codes for CASSQTIADGYTF.

This chain joins TRBV30 and TRBJ1-6; 9 positions agree with TRBD1. Germline V gene lookup returns CDR1 GTSNPN and CDR2 SVGIG (reference sequence). The CDR3 spans 14 residues. V shed 5 bases and J 9 bases; nucleotides not matched to a gene: 8. The CDR3 spells CAWVGTGKGSPLHF. The CDR3 region has the DNA TGTGCCTGGGTCGGGACAGGGAAGGGTTCACCCCTCCACTTT.

This clone was seen a few times. The chain links TRBV12-3 or TRBV12-4 to TRBJ1-2, with 8 positions matching TRBD1. Losses at the gene ends were 4 bases for V and 6 bases for J; bases not matched to a gene: 4. The CDR3 is made up of 13 amino acids. The CDR3 nucleotides are TGTGCCAGCAGTTCGGACAGGGAGGATGGCTACACCTTC. Encoded protein: CASSSDREDGYTF.

The J gene is TRBJ2-2, the V gene TRBV5-5; weak D call: TRBD1 (6 bases). Germline CDR1 is SGHKS and CDR2 is YYEKEE (reference sequence). CDR3 length: 14 amino acids. Deletions cut 4 bases from V and 6 bases from J, with 13 bases between. CDR3 nucleotide sequence: TGTGCCAGCAGCCTAACAGGGTTTGCCGGGGAGCTGTTTTTT. As protein: CASSLTGFAGELFF.

This clone has more than one count but fewer than ten. The V and J genes are TRBV4-3 and TRBJ2-7; 7 bases match TRBD2. CDR1 and CDR2 from the germline V gene are LGHNA and YSLEER. This CDR3 contains 15 residues. After removal of 1 base from V and 1 base from J, the junction contained 4 bases not matched to a gene. The CDR3 sequence: CASSQGREVSYEQYF. The CDR3 region has the DNA TGCGCCAGCAGCCAAGGACGGGAGGTTTCCTACGAGCAGTACTTC.

The chain uses TRBV30 and TRBJ2-1; weak D call: TRBD1 (5 bases). The germline V and J ends were trimmed by 0 bases and 0 bases, with 12 bases remaining between them. The CDR3 is 16 residues long. Germline CDR1 and CDR2: GTSNPN and SVGIG (reference sequence). The CDR3 DNA reads TGTGCCTGGAGTGTTGGACACCTGAGCTCCTACAATGAGCAGTTCTTC. Translated, it gives CAWSVGHLSSYNEQFF.

This clone came up once. The CDR3 here is CATSRDYGGDRLNYGYTF. CDR3 DNA: TGTGCCACCAGCAGAGATTATGGTGGGGACAGGCTTAACTATGGCTACACCTTC. The chain joins TRBV15 to TRBJ1-2; 8 bases are shared with TRBD1. The CDR3 contains 18 residues. CDR1 is LNHNV, CDR2 YYDKDF, per germline (reference sequence). Unmatched junction bases numbered 10, after V lost 0 bases and J lost 1 base.

The rearrangement uses TRBV12-2 and TRBJ2-1; TRBD2, the D gene given by the table, was not confirmed from the DNA. TRBV12-2 is listed as a pseudogene. The CDR3 extends over 13 amino acids. The CDR3 DNA sequence: TGTGCAAGTCGCTTCAAGAGGGTTGGTGAGCAGTTCTTC. Its translation is CASRFKRVGEQFF.

This chain joins TRBV6-2 or TRBV6-3 and TRBJ1-5; possible D gene TRBD1, 5 bases. Germline CDR1 is MNHEY and CDR2 is SVGEGT. The CDR3 is made up of 14 amino acids. V gave up 3 bases and J gave up 2 bases, with 8 bases separating them. CDR3 nucleotides: TGTGCCAGCAGTTATTGGGGGGGCAATCAGCCCCAGCATTTT. Translated: CASSYWGGNQPQHF.

J is TRBJ2-2 and V is TRBV21-1; TRBD2, the D gene given by the table, was not confirmed from the DNA. TRBV21-1 corresponds to a pseudogene. This CDR3 is 15 amino acids long. CDR3 in amino acids: CASSNRDFNTGELFF. The CDR3 coding sequence is TGTGCCAGCAGCAACCGGGACTTCAACACCGGGGAGCTGTTTTTT.

The chain uses TRBV7-8 and TRBJ2-1; the D gene is possibly TRBD2 (5 bases). CDR3 length: 13 amino acids. With 5 bases removed from V and 5 bases from J, the gap between germline ends came to 10 bases. CDR1 and CDR2 from the germline V gene are SGHVS and FQNEAQ. In DNA form, the CDR3 reads TGTGCCAGCAGCCGGAGGCAAAACAATGAGCAGTTCTTC. Protein: CASSRRQNNEQFF.

The chain combines TRBV6-5 with TRBJ2-7, with TRBD1 identical over 8 bases. Per germline, CDR1 MNHEY and CDR2 SVGAGI. CDR3 length: 14 amino acids. The ends lost 6 bases at V and 3 bases at J; junction bases unmatched: 7. CDR3: CASRGQAALYEQYF. The CDR3 coding sequence is TGTGCCAGCAGGGGACAGGCAGCGCTCTACGAGCAGTACTTC.

The chain is built from TRBV6-5 and TRBJ1-1; 9 bases agree with TRBD1. CDR1 and CDR2 from the germline V gene are MNHEY and SVGAGI. V lost 4 bases to trimming and J lost 5 bases; unmatched junction nucleotides: 11. The CDR3 totals 16 residues. This CDR3 is CASSLTQQGARTEAFF. The CDR3 DNA sequence: TGTGCCAGCAGTTTAACGCAACAGGGGGCGCGGACTGAAGCTTTCTTT.

This clone occurred once. This sequence joins TRBV6-6 and TRBJ2-7; D may be TRBD1 (6 bases). Trimming took off 2 bases at V and 3 bases at J, with 11 bases between the two ends. Germline-derived CDR1 and CDR2 are MNHNY and SVGAGI (reference sequence). The CDR3 runs to 14 residues. The CDR3 protein is CASSYAQGVYEQYF. The CDR3 DNA reads TGTGCCAGCAGTTACGCACAGGGAGTCTACGAGCAGTACTTC.

This sequence joins TRBV20-1 and TRBJ1-5, with TRBD1 matching over 9 bases. The germline CDR1 and CDR2 sequences are DFQATT and SNEGSKA (reference sequence). There are 15 residues in the CDR3. Trimming removed 3 bases from V and 3 bases from J; junction bases left unmatched: 6. This CDR3 is CSASEQGAPNQPQHF. CDR3 coding DNA: TGCAGTGCTAGTGAACAGGGGGCCCCCAATCAGCCCCAGCATTTT.

V usage is TRBV29-1 and J usage is TRBJ2-4; a weak D match, TRBD1 (6 bases). The V end lost 2 bases, the J end lost 0 bases, and 8 bases lay between the germline ends. Germline CDR1 reads SQVTM; CDR2 reads ANQGSEA. CDR3 size: 14 residues. The CDR3 DNA sequence: TGCAGCGTTGAACAGGGGTCAGCCAAAAACATTCAGTACTTC. Residues: CSVEQGSAKNIQYF.

The J gene is TRBJ2-5, the V gene TRBV5-1, with D perhaps matching TRBD2 (6 bases). V lost 2 bases and J lost 0, with 8 bases in between. Germline lookup yields CDR1 SGHRS and CDR2 YFSETQ. CDR3 length: 14 residues. CDR3 in amino acids: CASSFGGYQETQYF. As DNA, the CDR3 is TGCGCCAGCAGCTTTGGAGGGTACCAAGAGACCCAGTACTTC.